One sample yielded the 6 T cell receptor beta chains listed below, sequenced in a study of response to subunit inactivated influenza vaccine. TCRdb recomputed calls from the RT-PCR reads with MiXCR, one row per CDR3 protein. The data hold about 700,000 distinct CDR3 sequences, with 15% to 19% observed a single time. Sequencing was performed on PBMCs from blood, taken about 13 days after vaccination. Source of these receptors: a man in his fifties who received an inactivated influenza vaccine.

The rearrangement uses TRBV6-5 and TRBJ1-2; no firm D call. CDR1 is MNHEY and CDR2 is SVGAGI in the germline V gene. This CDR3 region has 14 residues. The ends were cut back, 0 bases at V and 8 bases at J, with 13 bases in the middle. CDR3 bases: TGTGCCAGCAGTTACTCGACCGGTTTGGGAGGCTACACCTTC. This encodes CASSYSTGLGGYTF.

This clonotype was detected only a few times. CDR3 nucleotide sequence: TGTGCCAGCAGCAAGAGCGGGAATTCCTACGAGCAGTACTTC. Translation: CASSKSGNSYEQYF. This chain uses TRBV7-2 with TRBJ2-7, with TRBD2 identical over 7 bases. The CDR3 sequence is 14 residues long. Germline V gene sequence: CDR1 SGHTA, CDR2 FQGNSA. After removal of 5 bases from V and 1 base from J, the junction contained 5 bases not matched to a gene.

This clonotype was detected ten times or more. CDR3 nucleotides: TGTGCCAGCAGTTACTCGGCGGGAGGGTACAATGAGCAGTTCTTC. Protein sequence: CASSYSAGGYNEQFF. The J gene is TRBJ2-1, the V gene TRBV6-5, with 9 positions matching TRBD2. Per the germline V gene, CDR1 is MNHEY and CDR2 is SVGAGI. This CDR3 contains 15 residues. The V segment lost 0 bases and the J segment 4 bases; nucleotides outside the gene matches: 1.

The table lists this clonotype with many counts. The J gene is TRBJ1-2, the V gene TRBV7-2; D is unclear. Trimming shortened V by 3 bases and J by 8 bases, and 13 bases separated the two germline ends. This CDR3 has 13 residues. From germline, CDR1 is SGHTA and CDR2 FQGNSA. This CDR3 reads CASSFGGGPGYTF. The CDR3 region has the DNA TGTGCCAGCAGCTTCGGAGGAGGACCCGGCTACACCTTC.

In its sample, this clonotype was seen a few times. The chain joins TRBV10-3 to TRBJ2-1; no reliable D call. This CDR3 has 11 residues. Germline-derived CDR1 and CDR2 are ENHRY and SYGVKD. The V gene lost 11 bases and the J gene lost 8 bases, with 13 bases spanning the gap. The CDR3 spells CASTDRDEQFF. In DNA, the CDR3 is TGTGCCTCAACCGACCGGGATGAGCAGTTCTTC.

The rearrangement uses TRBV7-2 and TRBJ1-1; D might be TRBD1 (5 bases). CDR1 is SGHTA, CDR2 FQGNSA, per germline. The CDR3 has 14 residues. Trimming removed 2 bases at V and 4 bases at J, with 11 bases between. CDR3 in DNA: TGTGCCAGCAGCTTACAGGGAGCTCGCACTGAAGCTTTCTTT. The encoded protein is CASSLQGARTEAFF. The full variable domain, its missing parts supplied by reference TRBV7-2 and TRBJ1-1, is GAGVSQSPSNKVTEKGKDVELRCDPISGHTALYWYRQSLGQGLEFLIYFQGNSAPDKSGLPSDRFSAERTGGSVSTLTIQRTQQEDSAVYLCASSLQGARTEAFFGQGTRLTVV.